This T cell receptor beta chain emerged from a study of OX40 agonist ivuxolimab in advanced cancers. Profiled with immunoSEQ multiplex PCR; TCRdb holds only in-frame clones, not every one. The table has about 48,000 clones, approximately 91% seen once; the top ten hold around 6.7%. Patients who had autoimmune disease history or got systemic immunosuppression were left out. CDR3 size: 14 residues. With 1 base removed from V and 7 bases from J, the gap between germline ends came to 8 bases. Germline CDR1 reads LNHDA; CDR2 reads SQIVND (reference sequence). The clonotype was recovered from an adult with an advanced solid tumor such as melanoma, head and neck, liver or kidney cancer. V gene TRBV19 combines with J gene TRBJ1-6; D is undetermined. The sequencing used CD4+ or CD8+ T cells sorted from blood, collected in a trial of the OX40 agonist ivuxolimab. CDR3 protein: CASSIVTVNSPLHF. The CDR3 coding sequence is TGTGCCAGTAGTATAGTAACGGTGAATTCACCCCTCCACTTT. The complete variable domain, with remaining parts taken from reference TRBV19 and TRBJ1-6, reads DGGITQSPKYLFRKEGQNVTLSCEQNLNHDAMYWYRQDPGQGLRLIYYSQIVNDFQKGDIAEGYSVSREKKESFPLTVTSAQKNPTAFYLCASSIVTVNSPLHFGNGTRLTVT.